The 29 T cell receptor beta chains below come from one sample, sequenced in a study of T cell responses to AZD1222 COVID-19 vaccine. TCRdb's copy holds only in-frame clones and misses some; the assay was immunoSEQ multiplex PCR. The table records about 89,000 clones, under 95% of them present only once. Here the sequenced sample was peripheral blood, taken on day 0 of MenACWY control vaccination. All receptors come from an adult in good health.

The chain recombines TRBV24-1 with TRBJ1-1; 7 positions agree with TRBD1. The CDR3 length is 14 residues. Germline lookup yields CDR1 KGHDR and CDR2 SFDVKD. The V and J ends lost 3 bases and 4 bases, in that order; junction bases with no gene match: 4. The CDR3 region is CATSDPRQGTEAFF. The CDR3 nucleotides read TGTGCCACCAGTGATCCCCGACAGGGCACTGAAGCTTTCTTT.

The rearrangement uses TRBV4-2 and TRBJ1-4; D gene ambiguous. The V gene's germline CDR1 is LGHNA and CDR2 YNFKEQ. The V end lost 2 bases, the J end lost 0 bases, and 13 bases lay between the germline ends. CDR3 size: 17 residues. The CDR3 region is CASSQTRGPATNEKLFF. The CDR3 coding sequence is TGTGCCAGCAGCCAAACCCGAGGGCCCGCAACTAATGAAAAACTGTTTTTT.

The V gene is TRBV11-3, the J gene TRBJ2-7; no reliable D call. V dropped 4 bases and J dropped 0 bases, with 7 bases sitting between them. Germline loops: CDR1 SGHNT, CDR2 YENEEA. The CDR3 consists of 13 residues. CDR3 DNA sequence: TGTGCCAGCAGCTCGGGCCCCTCCTACGAGCAGTACTTC. Encoded protein: CASSSGPSYEQYF.

A note on this clone: This sample includes further DNA sequences coding for the same CDR3. The chain carries TRBV28 and TRBJ2-7; D possibly corresponds to TRBD1 (6 bases). This CDR3 contains 14 residues. Deletions cut 5 bases from V and 4 bases from J, with 15 bases between. CDR1 and CDR2 (germline): MDHEN, SYDVKM. The DNA for the CDR3 is TGTGCCAGCAGTCCCCCGGGACAAATTTACGAGCAGTACTTC. Its translation: CASSPPGQIYEQYF.

J is TRBJ1-6 and V is TRBV10-3; no clear D gene. Trimming left V 3 bases short and J 17 bases short, with 14 bases between. The germline V gene has CDR1 ENHRY and CDR2 SYGVKD. This CDR3 is 12 amino acids long. The CDR3 nucleotides are TGTGCCATCAGTGACGGGTCCCCACTCATCCACTTT. Protein sequence: CAISDGSPLIHF.

The chain uses TRBV28 and TRBJ1-1; tentative D call: TRBD1 (6 bases). This CDR3 has 15 amino acids. Germline CDR1 is MDHEN and CDR2 is SYDVKM. Trimming took off 5 bases at V and 1 base at J, with 14 bases between the two ends. CDR3 DNA: TGTGCCAGCAGTACCGGGGGGGGCGGGAACACTGAAGCTTTCTTT. It specifies CASSTGGGGNTEAFF.

The CDR3, as DNA: TGTGCCAGCAGCCCATTGGGGGCCAGGGGAAATCAGCCCCAGCATTTT. The encoded protein is CASSPLGARGNQPQHF. This chain links TRBV5-5 with TRBJ1-5; tentative D call: TRBD1 (6 bases). CDR1 and CDR2 (germline): SGHKS, YYEKEE (reference sequence). V was pared by 4 bases and J by 4 bases, with 18 bases between. This CDR3 spans 16 amino acids.

The gene calls are TRBV7-8 and TRBJ2-7; D is ambiguous. CDR1 is SGHVS, CDR2 FQNEAQ, per germline. The V and J ends lost 6 bases and 2 bases respectively, with 29 bases between them. This CDR3 spans 19 amino acids. This CDR3 is CASRPGAGSLFYGAYEQYF. CDR3 sequence (DNA): TGTGCCAGCAGGCCTGGAGCAGGTTCCCTGTTCTATGGGGCCTACGAGCAGTACTTC.

In its sample, this clone was seen a few times. The gene calls are TRBV5-6 and TRBJ1-2; D remains ambiguous. Germline V lookup: CDR1 SGHDT, CDR2 YYEEEE. This CDR3 region has 14 residues. V gave up 2 bases and J gave up 0 bases, with 8 bases separating them. CDR3 bases: TGTGCCAGCAGCTTATTCAGGTCTAACTATGGCTACACCTTC. This codes for CASSLFRSNYGYTF.

The chain is built from TRBV11-2 and TRBJ1-5; 7 positions match TRBD1. The CDR3 consists of 13 residues. V dropped 1 base and J dropped 10; count of bases not matched to a gene: 4. CDR1 and CDR2 (germline): SGHAT, FQNNGV. DNA of the CDR3: TGTGCCAGCAGCTTAGGATGGGACAGACCCCAGCATTTT. This gives the protein CASSLGWDRPQHF.

The genes are TRBV25-1 and TRBJ1-2; tentative D call: TRBD1 (5 bases). Trimming took 1 base from V and 6 from J, leaving 15 bases between them. The length of the CDR3 is 15 residues. Germline V lookup: CDR1 MGHDK, CDR2 SYGVNS. Here the CDR3 reads CASSELGRGEDGYTF. For the CDR3, the DNA is TGTGCCAGCAGTGAATTGGGAAGGGGTGAAGATGGCTACACCTTC.

This sequence joins TRBV15 and TRBJ2-7; D might be TRBD2 (5 bases). CDR1 is LNHNV and CDR2 is YYDKDF in the germline V gene (reference sequence). The CDR3 totals 13 residues. V lost 4 bases to trimming and J lost 6 bases, with 13 bases between them. The CDR3 DNA follows: TGTGCCACCAGCACGGACTTCGGGCCCGAGCAGTACTTC. Its translation is CATSTDFGPEQYF.

This chain links TRBV5-6 with TRBJ2-7; D may be TRBD1 or TRBD2 (5 bases each). From germline, CDR1 is SGHDT and CDR2 YYEEEE. This CDR3 spans 14 amino acids. The V end was cut by 0 bases, the J end by 3 bases, with 10 bases between. DNA for the CDR3: TGTGCCAGCAGCTTGGATGGGGACGGCTACGAGCAGTACTTC. Translation gives CASSLDGDGYEQYF.

This CDR3 reads CASSPSGGSYNEQFF. The CDR3 coding sequence is TGCGCCAGCAGCCCCTCGGGGGGCAGTTACAATGAGCAGTTCTTC. The J gene is TRBJ2-1, the V gene TRBV5-1; tentative D call: TRBD2 (7 bases). Deletions cut 4 bases from V and 4 bases from J, with 15 bases between. The CDR3 is 15 residues long. Germline CDR1 is SGHRS and CDR2 is YFSETQ.

The rearrangement uses TRBV24-1 and TRBJ2-1, with D perhaps matching TRBD1 or TRBD2 (5 bases each). The V gene lost 4 bases and the J gene lost 1 base, with 10 bases spanning the gap. The CDR3 loop spans 15 amino acids. Germline V CDR1 and CDR2: KGHDR, SFDVKD. CDR3 sequence (DNA): TGTGCCACCAGTGAGGATGGGGGATCCTACAATGAGCAGTTCTTC. Translating gives CATSEDGGSYNEQFF.

This clone was seen only once. Other DNA sequences of this sample code for an identical CDR3. The chain couples TRBV6-4 to TRBJ2-1; 9 bases match TRBD2. J was trimmed by 3 bases and V by 4 bases; bases with no gene match: 1. The CDR3 spans 14 residues. The germline CDR1 and CDR2 sequences are MRHNA and SNTAGT. Here the CDR3 reads CASSVLAGYNEQFF. In DNA, the CDR3 is TGTGCCAGCAGTGTACTAGCGGGCTACAATGAGCAGTTCTTC.

The chain is built from TRBV15 and TRBJ2-2; no definite D call. Germline-derived CDR1 and CDR2 are LNHNV and YYDKDF (reference sequence). The CDR3 consists of 13 residues. Trimming took 0 bases from V and 4 from J, leaving 3 bases between them. The CDR3 region is CATSRDFTGELFF. The CDR3 region has the DNA TGTGCCACCAGCAGAGACTTCACCGGGGAGCTGTTTTTT.

The chain links TRBV7-9 to TRBJ1-2; 9 nucleotides line up with TRBD1. The CDR3 loop spans 14 amino acids. Unmatched junction bases numbered 9, after V lost 6 bases and J lost 7 bases. Per germline, CDR1 SEHNR and CDR2 FQNEAQ (reference sequence). In DNA, the CDR3 is TGTGCCAGCAGTCAAGCAACAGGGGGCCTTGGCTACACCTTC. Protein: CASSQATGGLGYTF.

In its sample, this clone was seen a few times. The chain combines TRBV5-1 with TRBJ2-1; tentative D call: TRBD2 (5 bases). The germline CDR1 and CDR2 sequences are SGHRS and YFSETQ. The length of the CDR3 is 15 residues. The V end was cut by 4 bases, the J end by 2 bases, with 13 bases between. CDR3 nucleotide sequence: TGCGCCAGCAGCCTGTCTACGGGAACCTACAATGAGCAGTTCTTC. This sequence encodes CASSLSTGTYNEQFF. Full variable domain (outside the CDR3, taken from reference TRBV5-1 and TRBJ2-1): KAGVTQTPRYLIKTRGQQVTLSCSPISGHRSVSWYQQTPGQGLQFLFEYFSETQRNKGNFPGRFSGRQFSNSRSEMNVSTLELGDSALYLCASSLSTGTYNEQFFGPGTRLTVL.

V gene TRBV7-3 combines with J gene TRBJ2-1; D not resolved. Trimming removed 5 bases at V and 3 bases at J, with 8 bases between. The CDR3 consists of 13 residues. In germline, CDR1 is SGHTA, CDR2 FQGTGA. This CDR3 is CASSSTDYNEQFF. DNA for the CDR3: TGTGCCAGCAGCAGTACAGACTACAATGAGCAGTTCTTC.

V is TRBV7-3 and J is TRBJ2-3, with 7 bases identical to TRBD2. Germline V gene sequence: CDR1 SGHTA, CDR2 FQGTGA. Trimming cost V 5 bases and J 6 bases; bases outside gene matches: 11. The CDR3 is 15 amino acids. CDR3 residues: CASSPRLAQKDTQYF. Written as DNA, the CDR3 is TGTGCCAGCAGCCCCCGACTAGCCCAAAAGGATACGCAGTATTTT.

The gene calls are TRBV11-2 and TRBJ2-7, with 7 bases matching TRBD1. Germline loops: CDR1 SGHAT, CDR2 FQNNGV. There are 14 residues in the CDR3. V shed 4 bases, J shed 7 bases, and the junction held 10 bases outside the gene matches. The CDR3 sequence: CASSSIDREREQYF. The CDR3 nucleotides are TGTGCCAGCAGCTCAATCGACAGGGAAAGGGAGCAGTACTTC.

The chain couples TRBV7-9 to TRBJ2-5, with 8 bases aligning to TRBD2. CDR1 and CDR2 (germline): SEHNR, FQNEAQ (reference sequence). CDR3 size: 16 residues. V lost 1 base and J lost 0; bases outside the gene matches: 4. CDR3 nucleotide sequence: TGTGCCAGCAGCTTAGTCCTAGCGGGTTACCAAGAGACCCAGTACTTC. Protein product: CASSLVLAGYQETQYF.

This chain links TRBV7-9 with TRBJ1-1; D might be TRBD1 (5 bases). This CDR3 contains 13 residues. V lost 5 bases, J lost 10 bases, and 17 bases lay in between. Germline V gene lookup returns CDR1 SEHNR and CDR2 FQNEAQ (reference sequence). CDR3 protein: CASSLGQGVAAFF. In nucleotides, the CDR3 is TGTGCCAGCAGCCTAGGCCAGGGAGTAGCAGCTTTCTTT.

This chain joins TRBV5-1 and TRBJ1-3; D is uncertain. Per the germline V gene, CDR1 is SGHRS and CDR2 is YFSETQ. The CDR3 is 17 amino acids. The V and J ends lost 1 base and 0 bases respectively, with 14 bases between them. The CDR3 loop is CASSLHGLGNSGNTIYF. CDR3 nucleotide sequence: TGCGCCAGCAGCTTGCACGGACTAGGAAACTCTGGAAACACCATATATTTT.

The genes are TRBV6-1 and TRBJ2-7; TRBD2 aligns across 9 bases. This CDR3 spans 14 amino acids. The V gene end was trimmed by 2 bases and the J gene end by 5 bases; junction bases not matched to a gene: 4. Germline-derived CDR1 and CDR2 are MNHNS and SASEGT. Here the CDR3 DNA reads TGTGCCAGCAGTGAAAGCGGGAGGTTCAACGAGCAGTACTTC. It encodes CASSESGRFNEQYF.

The gene calls are TRBV5-1 and TRBJ1-4; no clear D. This CDR3 contains 15 residues. V was pared by 4 bases and J by 7 bases, with 17 bases between. CDR1 and CDR2 (germline): SGHRS, YFSETQ. CDR3 protein: CASSPVAGAGEKLFF. Here the CDR3 DNA reads TGCGCCAGCAGCCCAGTGGCGGGCGCGGGTGAAAAACTGTTTTTT.

This sequence joins TRBV6-5 and TRBJ1-5; perhaps TRBD1 as D (5 bases). CDR1 MNHEY and CDR2 SVGAGI come from the germline V gene. The CDR3 loop spans 14 amino acids. V shed 6 bases and J shed 11 bases, with 20 bases lying between them. Written as DNA, the CDR3 is TGTGCCAGCAGACGCTACGGGACCCTCCGGTCCCAGCATTTT. This translates into CASRRYGTLRSQHF.

This chain links TRBV19 with TRBJ1-2; D not certain. The ends were cut back, 6 bases at V and 8 bases at J, with 13 bases in the middle. There are 12 residues in the CDR3. CDR1 is LNHDA and CDR2 is SQIVND in the germline V gene (reference sequence). CDR3 DNA: TGTGCCAGTAGGTGGGCCGGCGGCGGCTACACCTTC. It is translated as CASRWAGGGYTF.